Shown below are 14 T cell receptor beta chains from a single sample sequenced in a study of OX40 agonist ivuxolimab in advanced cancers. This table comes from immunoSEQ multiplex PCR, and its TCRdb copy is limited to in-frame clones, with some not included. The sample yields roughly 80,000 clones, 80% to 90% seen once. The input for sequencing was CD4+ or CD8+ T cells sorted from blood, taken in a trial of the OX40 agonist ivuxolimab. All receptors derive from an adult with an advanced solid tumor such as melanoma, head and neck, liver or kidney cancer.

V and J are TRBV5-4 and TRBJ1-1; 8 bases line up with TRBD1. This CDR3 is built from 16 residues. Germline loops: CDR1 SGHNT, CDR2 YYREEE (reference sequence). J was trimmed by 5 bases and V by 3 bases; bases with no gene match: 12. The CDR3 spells CASSSDRVPLTTEAFF. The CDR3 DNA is TGTGCCAGCAGCTCGGACAGGGTCCCCCTTACGACTGAAGCTTTCTTT.

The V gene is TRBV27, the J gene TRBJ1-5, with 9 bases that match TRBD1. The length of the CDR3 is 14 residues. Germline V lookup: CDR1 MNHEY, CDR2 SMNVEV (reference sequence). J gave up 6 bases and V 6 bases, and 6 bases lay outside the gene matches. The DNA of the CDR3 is TGTGCCAGCAGACCACAGGGGGCAAGTCAGCCCCAGCATTTT. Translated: CASRPQGASQPQHF.

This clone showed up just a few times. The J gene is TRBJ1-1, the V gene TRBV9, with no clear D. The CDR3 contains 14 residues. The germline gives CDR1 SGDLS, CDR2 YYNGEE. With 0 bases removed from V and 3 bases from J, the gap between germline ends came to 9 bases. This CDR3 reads CASSVAGRDTEAFF. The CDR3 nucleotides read TGTGCCAGCAGCGTAGCCGGGAGGGACACTGAAGCTTTCTTT.

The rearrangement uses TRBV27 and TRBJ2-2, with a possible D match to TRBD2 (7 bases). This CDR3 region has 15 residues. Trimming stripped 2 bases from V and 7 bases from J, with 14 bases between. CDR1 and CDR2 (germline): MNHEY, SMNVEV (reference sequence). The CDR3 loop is CASSLGGGRGGELFF. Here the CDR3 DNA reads TGTGCCAGCAGTTTAGGGGGGGGGCGCGGCGGGGAGCTGTTTTTT.

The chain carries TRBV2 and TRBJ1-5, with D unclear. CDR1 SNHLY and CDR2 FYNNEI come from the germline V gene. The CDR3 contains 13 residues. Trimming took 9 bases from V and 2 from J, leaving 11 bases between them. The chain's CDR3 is CASRQEGNQPQHF. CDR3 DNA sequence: TGTGCCAGTCGGCAGGAGGGCAATCAGCCCCAGCATTTT.

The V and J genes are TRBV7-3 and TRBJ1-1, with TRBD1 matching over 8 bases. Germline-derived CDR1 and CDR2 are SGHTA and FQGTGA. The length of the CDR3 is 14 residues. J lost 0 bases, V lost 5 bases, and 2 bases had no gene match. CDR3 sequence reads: CASSTGQVNTEAFF. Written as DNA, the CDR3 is TGTGCCAGCAGCACGGGACAGGTGAACACTGAAGCTTTCTTT.

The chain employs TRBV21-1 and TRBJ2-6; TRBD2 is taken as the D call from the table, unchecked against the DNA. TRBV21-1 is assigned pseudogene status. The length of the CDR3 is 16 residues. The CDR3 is CASSITYASGANVLTF. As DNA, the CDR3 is TGTGCCAGCAGCATCACTTACGCCTCTGGGGCCAACGTCCTGACTTTC.

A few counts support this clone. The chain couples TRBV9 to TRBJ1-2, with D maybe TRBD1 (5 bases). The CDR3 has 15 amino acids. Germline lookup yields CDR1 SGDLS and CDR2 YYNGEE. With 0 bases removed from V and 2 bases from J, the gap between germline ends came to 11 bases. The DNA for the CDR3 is TGTGCCAGCAGCGTAGGCGGACAAACAAACTATGGCTACACCTTC. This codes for CASSVGGQTNYGYTF.

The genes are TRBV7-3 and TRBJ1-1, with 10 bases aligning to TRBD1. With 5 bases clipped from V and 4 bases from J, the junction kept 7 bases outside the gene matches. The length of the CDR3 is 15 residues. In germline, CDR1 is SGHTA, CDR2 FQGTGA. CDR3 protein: CASSLPGQGFTEAFF. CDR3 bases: TGTGCCAGCAGCCTTCCGGGACAGGGGTTCACTGAAGCTTTCTTT.

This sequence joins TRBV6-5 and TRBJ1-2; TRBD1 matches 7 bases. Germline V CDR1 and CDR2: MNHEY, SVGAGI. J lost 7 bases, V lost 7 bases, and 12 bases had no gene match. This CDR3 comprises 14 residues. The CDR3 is CASTRTTGFFGYTF. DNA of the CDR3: TGTGCCAGCACCCGAACGACAGGGTTTTTTGGCTACACCTTC.

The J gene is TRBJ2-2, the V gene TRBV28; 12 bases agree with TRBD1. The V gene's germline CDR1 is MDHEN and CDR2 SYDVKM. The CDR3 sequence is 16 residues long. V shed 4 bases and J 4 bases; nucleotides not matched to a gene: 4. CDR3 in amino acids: CASSSPGQGATGELFF. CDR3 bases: TGTGCCAGCAGTTCCCCGGGACAGGGGGCCACCGGGGAGCTGTTTTTT.

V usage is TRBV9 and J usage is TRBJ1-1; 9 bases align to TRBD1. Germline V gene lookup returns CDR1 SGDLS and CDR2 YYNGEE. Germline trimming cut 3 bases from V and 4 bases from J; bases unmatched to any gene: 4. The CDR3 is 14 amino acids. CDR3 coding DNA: TGTGCCAGCAGCGCGGGACAGGGTCGCACTGAAGCTTTCTTT. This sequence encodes CASSAGQGRTEAFF.

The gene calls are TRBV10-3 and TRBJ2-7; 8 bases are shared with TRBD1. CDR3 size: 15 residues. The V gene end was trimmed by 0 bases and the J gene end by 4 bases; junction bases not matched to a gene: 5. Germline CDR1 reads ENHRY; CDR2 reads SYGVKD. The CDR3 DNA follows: TGTGCCATCAGTGAGTCTGCAGGGGGCGTTTACGAGCAGTACTTC. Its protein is CAISESAGGVYEQYF.

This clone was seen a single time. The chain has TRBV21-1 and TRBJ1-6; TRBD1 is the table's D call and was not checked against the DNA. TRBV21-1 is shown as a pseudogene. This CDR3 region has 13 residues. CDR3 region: CATKGTENSPLHF. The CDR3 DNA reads TGTGCCACCAAAGGGACAGAAAATTCACCCCTCCACTTT.